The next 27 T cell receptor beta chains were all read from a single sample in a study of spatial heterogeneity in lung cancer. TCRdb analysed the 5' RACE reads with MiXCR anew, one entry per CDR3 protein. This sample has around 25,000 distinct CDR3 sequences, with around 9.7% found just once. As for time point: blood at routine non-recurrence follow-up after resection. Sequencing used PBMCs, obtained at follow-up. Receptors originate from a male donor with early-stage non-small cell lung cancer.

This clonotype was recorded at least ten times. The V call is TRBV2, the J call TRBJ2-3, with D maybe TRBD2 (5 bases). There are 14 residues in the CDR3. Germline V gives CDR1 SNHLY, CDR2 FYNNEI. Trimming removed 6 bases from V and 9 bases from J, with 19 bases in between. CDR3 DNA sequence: TGTGCCAGCAGGGACTCTCGCGCTGGGGAAACGCAGTATTTT. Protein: CASRDSRAGETQYF.

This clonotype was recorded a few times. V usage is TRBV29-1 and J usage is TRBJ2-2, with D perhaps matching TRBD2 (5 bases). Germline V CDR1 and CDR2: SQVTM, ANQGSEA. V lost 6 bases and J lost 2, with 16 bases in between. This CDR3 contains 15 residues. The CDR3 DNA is TGCAGCGTCCCCAGGAGCGGTTATAACACCGGGGAGCTGTTTTTT. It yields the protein CSVPRSGYNTGELFF.

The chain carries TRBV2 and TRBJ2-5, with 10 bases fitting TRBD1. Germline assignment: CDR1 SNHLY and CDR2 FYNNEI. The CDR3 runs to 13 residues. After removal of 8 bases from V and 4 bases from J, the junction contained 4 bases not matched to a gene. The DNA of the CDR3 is TGTGCCAGCCTAGACAGGGGGCGAGAGACCCAGTACTTC. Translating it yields CASLDRGRETQYF.

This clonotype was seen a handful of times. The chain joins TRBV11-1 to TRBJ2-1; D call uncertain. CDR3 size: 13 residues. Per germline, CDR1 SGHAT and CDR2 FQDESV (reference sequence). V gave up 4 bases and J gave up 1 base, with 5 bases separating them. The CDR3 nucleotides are TGTGCCAGCAGCTCTAGATCCTACAATGAGCAGTTCTTC. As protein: CASSSRSYNEQFF.

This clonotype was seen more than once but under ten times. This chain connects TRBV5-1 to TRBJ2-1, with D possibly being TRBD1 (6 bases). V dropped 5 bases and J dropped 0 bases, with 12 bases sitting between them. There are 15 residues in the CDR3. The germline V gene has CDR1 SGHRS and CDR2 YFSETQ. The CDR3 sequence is CASRQGGSSYNEQFF. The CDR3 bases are TGCGCCAGCAGACAGGGCGGTAGCTCCTACAATGAGCAGTTCTTC.

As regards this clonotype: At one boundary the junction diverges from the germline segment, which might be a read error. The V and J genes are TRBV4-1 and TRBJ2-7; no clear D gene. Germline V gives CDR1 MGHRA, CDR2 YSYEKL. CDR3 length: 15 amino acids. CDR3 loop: CASSQFLGPNYGQYF. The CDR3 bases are TGCGCCAGCAGCCAATTTTTAGGACCGAACTACGGGCAGTACTTC.

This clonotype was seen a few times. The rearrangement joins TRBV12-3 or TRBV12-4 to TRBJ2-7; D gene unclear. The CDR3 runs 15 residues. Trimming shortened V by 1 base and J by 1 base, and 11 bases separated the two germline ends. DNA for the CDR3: TGTGCCAGCAGTTTAGGCTTTGGCGGTTCCTACGAGCAGTACTTC. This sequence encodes CASSLGFGGSYEQYF.

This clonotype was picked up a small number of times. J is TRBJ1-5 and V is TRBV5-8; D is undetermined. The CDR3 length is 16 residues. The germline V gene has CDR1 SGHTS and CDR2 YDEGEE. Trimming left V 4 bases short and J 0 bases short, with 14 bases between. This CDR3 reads CASSRKTFYSNQPQHF. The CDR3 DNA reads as TGTGCCAGCAGCAGAAAGACATTTTATAGCAATCAGCCCCAGCATTTT.

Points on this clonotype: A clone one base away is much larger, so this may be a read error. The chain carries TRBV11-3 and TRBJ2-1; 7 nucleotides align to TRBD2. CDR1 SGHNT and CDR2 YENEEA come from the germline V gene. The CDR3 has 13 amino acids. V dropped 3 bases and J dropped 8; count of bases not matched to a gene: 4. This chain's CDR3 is CASSLSGGDEQFF. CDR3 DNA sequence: TGTGCCAGCAGCTTGTCGGGGGGTGATGAGCAGTTCTTC.

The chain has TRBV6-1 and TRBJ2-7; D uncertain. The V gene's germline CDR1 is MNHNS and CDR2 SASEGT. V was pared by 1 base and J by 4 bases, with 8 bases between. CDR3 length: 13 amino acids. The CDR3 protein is CASSEVRQYEQYF. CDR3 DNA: TGTGCCAGCAGTGAAGTGCGGCAGTACGAGCAGTACTTC.

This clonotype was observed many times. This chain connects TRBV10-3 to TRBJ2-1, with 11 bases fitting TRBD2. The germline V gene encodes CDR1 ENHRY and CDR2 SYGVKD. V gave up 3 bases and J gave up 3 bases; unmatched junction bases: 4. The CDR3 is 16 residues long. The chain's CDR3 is CAISDLAGGNYNEQFF. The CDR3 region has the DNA TGTGCCATCAGTGACCTAGCGGGGGGCAACTACAATGAGCAGTTCTTC.

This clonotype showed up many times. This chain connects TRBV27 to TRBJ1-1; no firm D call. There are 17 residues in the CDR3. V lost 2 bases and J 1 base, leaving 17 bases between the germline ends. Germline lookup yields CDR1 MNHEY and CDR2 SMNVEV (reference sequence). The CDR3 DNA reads TGTGCCAGCAGTTTAAGGGCCGGTCGAACTCAGAACACTGAAGCTTTCTTT. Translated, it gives CASSLRAGRTQNTEAFF.

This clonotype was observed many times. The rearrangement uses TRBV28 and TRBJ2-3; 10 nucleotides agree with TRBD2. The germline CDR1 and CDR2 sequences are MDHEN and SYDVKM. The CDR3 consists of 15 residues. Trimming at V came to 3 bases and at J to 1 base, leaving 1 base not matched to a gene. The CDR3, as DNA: TGTGCCAGCAGTTTCACTAGCGGGGGCACAGATACGCAGTATTTT. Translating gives CASSFTSGGTDTQYF.

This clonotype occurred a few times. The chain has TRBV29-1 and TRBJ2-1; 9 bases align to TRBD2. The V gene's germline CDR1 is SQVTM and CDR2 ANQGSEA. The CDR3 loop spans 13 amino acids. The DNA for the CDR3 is TGCGCTAAAGGGACTAGCCAATACAATGAGCAGTTCTTC. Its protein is CAKGTSQYNEQFF.

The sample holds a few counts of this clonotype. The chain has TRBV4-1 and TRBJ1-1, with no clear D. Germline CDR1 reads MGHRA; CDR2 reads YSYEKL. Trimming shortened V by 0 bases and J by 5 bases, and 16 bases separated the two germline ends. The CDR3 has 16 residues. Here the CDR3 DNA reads TGCGCCAGCAGCCAAGAAGGGCACCAGGAGAGGACTGAAGCTTTCTTT. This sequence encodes CASSQEGHQERTEAFF.

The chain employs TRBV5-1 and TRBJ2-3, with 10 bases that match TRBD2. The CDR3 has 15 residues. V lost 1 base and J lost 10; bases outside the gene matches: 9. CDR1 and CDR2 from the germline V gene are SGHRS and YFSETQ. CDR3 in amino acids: CASSLLSGGAEAQYF. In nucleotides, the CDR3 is TGCGCCAGCAGCTTGCTCAGCGGGGGGGCTGAGGCGCAGTATTTT.

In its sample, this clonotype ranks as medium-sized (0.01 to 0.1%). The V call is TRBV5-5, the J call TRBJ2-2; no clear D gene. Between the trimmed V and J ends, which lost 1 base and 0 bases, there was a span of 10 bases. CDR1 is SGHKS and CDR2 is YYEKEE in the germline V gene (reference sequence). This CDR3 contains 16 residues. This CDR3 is CASSLKPVPNTGELFF. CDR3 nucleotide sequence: TGTGCCAGCAGCTTGAAGCCGGTCCCGAACACCGGGGAGCTGTTTTTT.

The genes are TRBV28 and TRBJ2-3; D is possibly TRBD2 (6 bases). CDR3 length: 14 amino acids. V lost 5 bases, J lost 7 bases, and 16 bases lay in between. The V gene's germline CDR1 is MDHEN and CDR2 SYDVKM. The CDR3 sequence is CASSPPGGFNTQYF. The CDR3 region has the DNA TGTGCCAGCAGTCCCCCCGGGGGTTTCAATACGCAGTATTTT. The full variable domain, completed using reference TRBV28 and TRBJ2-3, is DVKVTQSSRYLVKRTGEKVFLECVQDMDHENMFWYRQDPGLGLRLIYFSYDVKMKEKGDIPEGYSVSREKKERFSLILESASTNQTSMYLCASSPPGGFNTQYFGPGTRLTVL.

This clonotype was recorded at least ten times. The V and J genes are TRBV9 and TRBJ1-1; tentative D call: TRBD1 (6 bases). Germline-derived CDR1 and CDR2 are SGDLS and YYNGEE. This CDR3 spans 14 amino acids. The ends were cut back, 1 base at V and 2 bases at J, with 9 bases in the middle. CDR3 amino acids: CASSVWDTNTEAFF. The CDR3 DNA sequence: TGTGCCAGCAGCGTATGGGACACTAACACTGAAGCTTTCTTT.

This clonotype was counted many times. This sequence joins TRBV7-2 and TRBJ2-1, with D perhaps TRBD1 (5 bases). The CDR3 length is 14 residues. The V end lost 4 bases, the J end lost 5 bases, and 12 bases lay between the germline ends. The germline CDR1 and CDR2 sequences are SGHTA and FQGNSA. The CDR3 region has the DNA TGTGCCAGCAGCTCCCCAGGGTCCCACAATGAGCAGTTCTTC. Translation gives CASSSPGSHNEQFF.

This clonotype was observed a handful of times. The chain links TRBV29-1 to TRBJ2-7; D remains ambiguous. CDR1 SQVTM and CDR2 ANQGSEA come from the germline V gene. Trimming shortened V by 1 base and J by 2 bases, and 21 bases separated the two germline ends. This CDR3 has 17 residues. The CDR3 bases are TGCAGCGTTGAAGCCCATAAGCCAGGTCCGAATGCCTACGAGCAGTACTTC. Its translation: CSVEAHKPGPNAYEQYF.

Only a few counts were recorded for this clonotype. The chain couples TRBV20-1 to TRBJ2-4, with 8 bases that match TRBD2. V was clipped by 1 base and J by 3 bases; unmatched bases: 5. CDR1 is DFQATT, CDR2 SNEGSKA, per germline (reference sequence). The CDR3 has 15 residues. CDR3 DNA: TGCAGTGCTAGAGTATCAGCGGGAGTCAAAAACATTCAGTACTTC. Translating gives CSARVSAGVKNIQYF.

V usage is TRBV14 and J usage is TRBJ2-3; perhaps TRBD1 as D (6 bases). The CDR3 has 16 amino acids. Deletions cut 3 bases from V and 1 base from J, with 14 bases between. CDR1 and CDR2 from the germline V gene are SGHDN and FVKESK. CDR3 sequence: CASSQDRWRGTDTQYF. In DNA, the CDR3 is TGTGCCAGCAGCCAGGACAGATGGCGAGGCACAGATACGCAGTATTTT.

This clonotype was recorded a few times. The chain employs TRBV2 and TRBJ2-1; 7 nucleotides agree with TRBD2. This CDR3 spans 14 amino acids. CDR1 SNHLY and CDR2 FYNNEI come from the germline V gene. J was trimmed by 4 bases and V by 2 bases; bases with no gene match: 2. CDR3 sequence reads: CASSERTSYNEQFF. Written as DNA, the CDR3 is TGTGCCAGCAGTGAAAGGACTAGTTACAATGAGCAGTTCTTC.

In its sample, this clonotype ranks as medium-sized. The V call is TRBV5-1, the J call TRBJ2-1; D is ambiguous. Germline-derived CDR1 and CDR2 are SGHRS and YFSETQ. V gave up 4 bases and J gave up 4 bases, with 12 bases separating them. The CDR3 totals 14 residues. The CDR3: CASSPEWVYNEQFF. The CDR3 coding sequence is TGCGCCAGCAGCCCGGAATGGGTGTACAATGAGCAGTTCTTC.

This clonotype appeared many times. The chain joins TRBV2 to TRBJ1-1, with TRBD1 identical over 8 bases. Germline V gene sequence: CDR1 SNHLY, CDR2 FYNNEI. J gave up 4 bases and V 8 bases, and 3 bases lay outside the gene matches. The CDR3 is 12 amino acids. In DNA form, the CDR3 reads TGTGCCAGCGACAGGGGAGGCACTGAAGCTTTCTTT. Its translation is CASDRGGTEAFF.

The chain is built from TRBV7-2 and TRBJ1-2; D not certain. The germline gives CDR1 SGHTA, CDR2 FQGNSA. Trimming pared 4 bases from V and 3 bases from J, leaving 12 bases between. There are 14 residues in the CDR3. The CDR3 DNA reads TGTGCCAGCAGCTCGTCCTTCGGGGACTATGGCTACACCTTC. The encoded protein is CASSSSFGDYGYTF.